Detailed here is one T cell receptor beta chain. Its antigen remains unidentified. The sample comes from a study of OX40 agonist ivuxolimab in advanced cancers. V was shortened by 4 bases and J by 7 bases, with 14 bases between the two germline ends. Germline values: CDR1 SGHTA, CDR2 FQGTGA. The CDR3 has 13 amino acids. The table came from immunoSEQ multiplex PCR; TCRdb's copy has only in-frame clones and leaves some out. The table records 49,000 or so clones, around nine tenths of them present only once. Patients who had autoimmune disease history or got systemic immunosuppression were left out. The study's findings and limits: Clonal expansion from baseline to week 6 occurred in both CD4+ and CD8+ T cells. Partly responding patients at 0.1-3.0 mg/kg showed some of the smallest clonal expansion.

The rearrangement uses TRBV7-3 and TRBJ2-7, with TRBD1 as a possible D gene (7 bases). The TCR comes from an adult with an advanced solid tumor such as melanoma, head and neck, liver or kidney cancer. The sequences come from CD4+ or CD8+ T cells sorted from blood, collected in a trial of the OX40 agonist ivuxolimab. The chain's CDR3 is CASSSRGRGEQYF. The CDR3 coding sequence is TGTGCCAGCAGCTCAAGGGGGCGGGGAGAGCAGTACTTC.